The subject of this entry is one TCR beta chain. This sample is drawn from a study of shared clonotypes between healthy human individuals. Running of the assay took place at deep level. Only in-frame clones appear in the TCRdb table, and some are missing; sequencing was by immunoSEQ multiplex PCR. This sample has about 480,000 clones, with almost 80% found just once. The TCR was taken from a woman aged 40-49 years in good health. Some clones in this sample may be carry-over from other donors' samples. The sample comprised PBMCs.

This CDR3 reads CASSPLGGLSDTEAFF. The CDR3 DNA follows: TGTGCCAGCTCACCACTTGGGGGACTCTCGGACACTGAAGCTTTCTTT. The rearrangement links TRBV18 to TRBJ1-1, with D maybe TRBD1 (5 bases). This CDR3 spans 16 amino acids. Germline values: CDR1 KGHSH, CDR2 LQKENI. V gave up 1 base and J gave up 3 bases, with 15 bases separating them. The full variable domain, its missing parts supplied by reference TRBV18 and TRBJ1-1, is NAGVMQNPRHLVRRRGQEARLRCSPMKGHSHVYWYRQLPEEGLKFMVYLQKENIIDESGMPKERFSAEFPKEGPSILRIQQVVRGDSAAYFCASSPLGGLSDTEAFFGQGTRLTVV.